This is a list of T cell receptor beta chains from one sample in a study of blood T cell repertoires in COVID-19. Method: immunoSEQ multiplex PCR; TCRdb's copy keeps in-frame clones and lacks some. The sample consists of around 65,000 clones, 79% of them appearing once. Sequencing used peripheral blood. All receptors derive from a human donor in a cohort sampled during active COVID-19. Both conserved end residues are part of each CDR3.

>TRBV5-1
CASSLAPDSYNEQFF
>TRBV30
CAWSVVGGRRGANVLTF
>TRBV2
CAVGQGGGYTF
>TRBV21-1
CASSKGDRLPQETQYF
>TRBV18
CASSPKTYEQYF
>TRBV28
CASTQGLGYGYTF
>TRBV5-6
CASSLRDSTYEQYF
>TRBV2
CASTLSYEQYF
>TRBV27
CASSSEPGLAGVGELFF
>TRBV5-4
CASSSTGRGTEAFF
>TRBV10-3
CAISEGGGRNTDTQYF
>TRBV6-1
CASSEGTGADTQYF
>TRBV27
CASSLSSTTAAETQYF
>TRBV15
CATSRTGGRSANEKLFF
>TRBV5-8
CASSPGQGPSNQPQHF
>TRBV11-2
CASSLDDSTDTQYF
>TRBV4-2
CASSQGEASTDTQYF
>TRBV6-4
CAARGGESREQFF
>TRBV5-4
CASSLGGQGMYEQYF
>TRBV3-1/TRBV3-2
CASSQDPGSPGRELFF
>TRBV19
CASSRLTGRGNTEAFF
>TRBV27
CASSFGGFGNQPQHF
>TRBV12-5
CASGLVQGAQLNTEAFF
>TRBV5-6
CASSLDPSGTDTQYF
>TRBV28
CASSQQTGNTIYF
>TRBV11-3
CASSLDPTRTDTQYF
>TRBV19
CASFAFGTANTGELFF
>TRBV30
CAWGRQGGGYTF
>TRBV27
CASSALGGVGGTQYF
>TRBV19
CASSSQPGQGTGANVLTF
>TRBV27
CASGGMTGGNQPQHF
>TRBV7-9
CASSPGQGEYEKLFF
>TRBV18
CASSPEGAGGTEAFF
>TRBV6-6
CASSHGGSGRTLAYEQYF
>TRBV5-1
CASSLSRMNTEAFF
>TRBV2
CASSEAMTVQETQYF
>TRBV18
CASSPPLRGAGDTQYF
>TRBV18
CASSAGLYNEQFF
>TRBV6-5
CASTKRTGTYNEQFF
>TRBV30
CACVRGRGAQNTIYF
>TRBV15
CATSRALATNEKLFF